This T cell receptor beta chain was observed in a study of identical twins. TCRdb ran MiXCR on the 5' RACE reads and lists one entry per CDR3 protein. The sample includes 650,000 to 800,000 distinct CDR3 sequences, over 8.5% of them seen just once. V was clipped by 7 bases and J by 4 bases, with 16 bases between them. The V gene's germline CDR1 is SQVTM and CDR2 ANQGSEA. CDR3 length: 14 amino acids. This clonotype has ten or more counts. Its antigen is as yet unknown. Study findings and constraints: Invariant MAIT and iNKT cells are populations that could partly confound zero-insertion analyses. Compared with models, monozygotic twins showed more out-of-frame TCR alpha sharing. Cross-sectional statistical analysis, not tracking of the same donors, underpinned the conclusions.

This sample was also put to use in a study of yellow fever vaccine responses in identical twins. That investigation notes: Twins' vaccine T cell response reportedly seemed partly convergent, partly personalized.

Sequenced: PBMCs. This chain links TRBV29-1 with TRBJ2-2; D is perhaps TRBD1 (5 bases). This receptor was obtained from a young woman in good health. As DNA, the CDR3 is TGCAGCGGACTCAGGGATAACCCCACCGGGGAGCTGTTTTTT. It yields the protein CSGLRDNPTGELFF.